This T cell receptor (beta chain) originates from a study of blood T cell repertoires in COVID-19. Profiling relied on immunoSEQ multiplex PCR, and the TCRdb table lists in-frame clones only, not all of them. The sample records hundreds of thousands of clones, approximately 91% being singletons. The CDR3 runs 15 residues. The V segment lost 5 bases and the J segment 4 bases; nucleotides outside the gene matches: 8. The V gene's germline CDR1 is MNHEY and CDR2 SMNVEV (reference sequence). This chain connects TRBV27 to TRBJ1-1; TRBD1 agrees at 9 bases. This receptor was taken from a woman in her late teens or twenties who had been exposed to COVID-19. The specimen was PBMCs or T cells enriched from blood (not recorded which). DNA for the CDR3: TGTGCCAGCAGTCCACAGGGGGCAAGGGGCACTGAAGCTTTCTTT. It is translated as CASSPQGARGTEAFF.